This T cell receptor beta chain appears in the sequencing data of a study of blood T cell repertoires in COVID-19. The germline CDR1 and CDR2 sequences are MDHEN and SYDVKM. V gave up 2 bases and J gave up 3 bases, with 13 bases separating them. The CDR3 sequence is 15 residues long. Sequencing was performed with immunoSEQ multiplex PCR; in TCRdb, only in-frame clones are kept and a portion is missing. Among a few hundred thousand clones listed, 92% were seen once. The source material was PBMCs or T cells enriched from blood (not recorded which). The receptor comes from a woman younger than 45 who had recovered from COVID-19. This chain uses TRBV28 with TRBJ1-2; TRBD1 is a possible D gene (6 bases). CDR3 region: CASSLSTGRDYGYTF. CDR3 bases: TGTGCCAGCAGTTTAAGCACAGGGAGGGACTATGGCTACACCTTC.